Listed below are T cell receptor beta chains from one sample, sequenced in a study of T cells after yellow fever vaccination. TCRdb reanalysed the 5' RACE reads using MiXCR and keeps one entry per CDR3 protein. The table has some 600,000 distinct CDR3 sequences, approximately 13% seen once. Material: PBMCs, obtained on the day of the yellow fever booster vaccination. These receptors were obtained from a man aged 25 to 45 who received the YFV17D yellow fever vaccine. CDR3s include the opening cysteine and the closing phenylalanine or tryptophan. A D gene is named only where the DNA matches it firmly. Clone size appears in some rows only: once, few, many, or a class for an expanded clone.

v_call	d_call	cdr3_length	clone_size	j_call	cdr3_nt	cdr3_aa
TRBV5-1	.	15	few	TRBJ2-1	TGCGCCAGCAGCTCCTGGACGGATCTCTACAATGAGCAGTTCTTC	CASSSWTDLYNEQFF
TRBV18	TRBD2	16	.	TRBJ2-5	TGTGCCAGCTCACATCTGGGGACTAGCGGCCAAGAGACCCAGTACTTC	CASSHLGTSGQETQYF
TRBV5-4	TRBD2	16	.	TRBJ2-2	TGTGCCAGCAGCTTGACTAGCGGGGCGAACACCGGGGAGCTGTTTTTT	CASSLTSGANTGELFF
TRBV7-9	TRBD2	13	many	TRBJ2-1	TGTGCCAGCTCCCGAGGGAGGGCCGATGAGCAGTTCTTC	CASSRGRADEQFF
TRBV5-4	.	16	.	TRBJ2-3	TGTGCCAGCAGCTTGGGAGGACGGGGTAGCCCAGATACGCAGTATTTT	CASSLGGRGSPDTQYF
TRBV11-1	TRBD2	16	.	TRBJ2-1	TGTGCCAGCAGCTTAGCGTTCGGGACTACATTCAATGAGCAGTTCTTC	CASSLAFGTTFNEQFF
TRBV20-1	.	12	few	TRBJ2-3	TGCAGTGGACAGGGAGGCAAAGATACGCAGTATTTT	CSGQGGKDTQYF
TRBV7-6	TRBD2	16	many	TRBJ2-1	TGTGCCAGCAGCTTAGATCTAGCGGGGCCTCAAGGGGGGCAGTTCTTC	CASSLDLAGPQGGQFF
TRBV20-1	TRBD1	16	.	TRBJ2-1	TGCAGTGCTAGAGGGGGACAGGGATTCTCCTACAATGAGCAGTTCTTC	CSARGGQGFSYNEQFF
TRBV4-3	.	14	.	TRBJ1-4	TGCGCCAGCAGCCAAGACAGGACTAATGAAAAACTGTTTTTT	CASSQDRTNEKLFF
TRBV6-2/TRBV6-3	TRBD2	16	few	TRBJ2-7	TGTGCCAGCAGTTACCCCAGCAGCGGGAGGACCTACGAGCAGTACTTC	CASSYPSSGRTYEQYF
TRBV20-1	.	12	few	TRBJ2-1	TGCAGTACCACCAATCTGGGCAATGAGCAGTTCTTC	CSTTNLGNEQFF
TRBV11-2	.	14	few	TRBJ2-7	TGTGCCAGCAGCTCGCGGCTAGCAGATTACGAGCAGTACTTC	CASSSRLADYEQYF